Below, one T cell receptor (beta chain) is given with its context. The antigen remains undetermined. Busulfan-fludarabine conditioning, marrow transplant, and cyclophosphamide on days +3 and +4 were administered. These data are taken from a study of T cells after posttransplantation cyclophosphamide. Findings and limits, study-wide: Recipient CMV seropositivity and CMV reactivation strongly tracked TRB clonality. Blood and skin or GI T cell repertoires showed limited TRB overlap. Later post-transplant blood repertoires were often dominated by donor CD8+ memory clones.

Repertoires were generated with immunoSEQ multiplex PCR, while TCRdb's copy carries only in-frame clones and drops some. Among about 20,000 clones, about 68% were seen once, and the ten largest hold roughly 27%. Germline CDR1 reads MNHEY; CDR2 reads SVGAGI. Trimming took off 2 bases at V and 4 bases at J, with 9 bases between the two ends. This CDR3 has 14 amino acids. J is TRBJ2-4 and V is TRBV6-5; possible D gene TRBD1, 5 bases. The receptor comes from a male patient in his thirties who received an allogeneic stem cell transplant from a related donor, was CMV-positive, and had acute GVHD only. Certain T cells may be donor cells from the graft. The sequences come from PBMCs, collected after an allogeneic stem cell transplant with post-transplant cyclophosphamide. The CDR3 here is CASSYTNRKNIQYF. CDR3 sequence (DNA): TGTGCCAGCAGTTACACAAACAGGAAAAACATTCAGTACTTC.